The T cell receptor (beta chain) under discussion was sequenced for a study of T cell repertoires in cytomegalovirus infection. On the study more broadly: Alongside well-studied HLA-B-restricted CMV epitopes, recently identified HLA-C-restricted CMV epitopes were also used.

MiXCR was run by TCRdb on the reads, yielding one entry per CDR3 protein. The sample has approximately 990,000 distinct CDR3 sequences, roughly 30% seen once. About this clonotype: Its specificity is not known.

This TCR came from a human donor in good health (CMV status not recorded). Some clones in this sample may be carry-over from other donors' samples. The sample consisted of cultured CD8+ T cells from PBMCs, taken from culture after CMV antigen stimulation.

The DNA for the CDR3 is TGTGCCAGCAGCTCCGGAAACCAAGAGACCCAGTACTTC. The encoded protein is CASSSGNQETQYF. The J gene is TRBJ2-5, the V gene TRBV7-6; the D is unclear. The germline V gene encodes CDR1 SGHVS and CDR2 FNYEAQ. This CDR3 contains 13 residues. Between the trimmed V and J ends, which lost 4 bases and 0 bases, there was a span of 6 bases.